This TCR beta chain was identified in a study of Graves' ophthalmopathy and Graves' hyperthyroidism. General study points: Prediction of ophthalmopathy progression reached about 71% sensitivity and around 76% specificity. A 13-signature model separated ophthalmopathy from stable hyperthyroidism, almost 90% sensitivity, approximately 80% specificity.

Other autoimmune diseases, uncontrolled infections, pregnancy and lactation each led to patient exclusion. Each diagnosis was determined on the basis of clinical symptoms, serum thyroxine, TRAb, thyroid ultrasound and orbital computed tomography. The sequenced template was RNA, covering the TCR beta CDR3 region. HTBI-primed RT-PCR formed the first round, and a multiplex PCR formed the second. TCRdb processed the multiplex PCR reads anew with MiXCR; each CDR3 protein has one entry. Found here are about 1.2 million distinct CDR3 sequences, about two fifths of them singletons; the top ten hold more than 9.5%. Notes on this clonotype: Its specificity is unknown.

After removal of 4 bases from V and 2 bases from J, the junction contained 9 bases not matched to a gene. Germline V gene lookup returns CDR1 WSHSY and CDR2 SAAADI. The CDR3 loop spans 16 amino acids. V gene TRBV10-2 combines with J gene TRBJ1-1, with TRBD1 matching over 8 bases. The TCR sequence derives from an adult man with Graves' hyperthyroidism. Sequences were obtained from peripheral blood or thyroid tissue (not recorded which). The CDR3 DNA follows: TGCGCCAGCAGTGCCGGACAGGGCTTTTTTAACACTGAAGCTTTCTTT. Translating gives CASSAGQGFFNTEAFF.